One T cell receptor (beta chain) is described in this entry. Its specificity is unknown. This entry belongs to a study of Ad26.COV2.S vaccination and SARS-CoV-2 variants. General study results and limits: Measures of TCR breadth and depth may have fallen short of total T cell responses.

Libraries were prepared by immunoSEQ multiplex PCR; TCRdb keeps only in-frame clonotypes and omits some of them. The repertoire includes roughly 180,000 clones, around 88% of them detected once, and about 5.5% sits in the top ten. There are 15 residues in the CDR3. The germline V gene encodes CDR1 LGHNT and CDR2 FRNRAP. Trimming removed 2 bases from V and 3 bases from J; junction bases left unmatched: 5. The source of this sequence is a human donor who had recovered from COVID-19. The material sequenced was peripheral blood, taken after recovery from COVID-19. J is TRBJ2-5 and V is TRBV12-5; 8 nucleotides match TRBD1. This CDR3 reads CASGLPTTGEETQYF. DNA of the CDR3: TGTGCTAGTGGTTTGCCCACGACAGGGGAAGAGACCCAGTACTTC.